Here is one TCR beta chain with its context. The CDR3 has 15 amino acids. Trimming stripped 5 bases from V and 10 bases from J, with 21 bases between. CDR1 is SEHNR, CDR2 FQNEAQ, per germline (reference sequence). Cohorts were determined from participant-reported clinical history. The sample originates from a study of blood T cell repertoires in COVID-19. On the study more broadly: Sites in the United States, Italy and Spain provided acute and convalescent COVID-19 samples.

Original handling: Researchers report that nucleated cell counts were estimated from reference gene primer amplification. Here immunoSEQ multiplex PCR was the method, and the copy in TCRdb shows in-frame clones only, minus some. For V, J and clone size, that table is used; D and trimming come from the DNA. Of hundreds of thousands of clones in the sample, 86% were seen once. The chain uses TRBV7-9 and TRBJ1-3, with a possible D match to TRBD1 (6 bases). The source of this sequence is a man aged 18-30 years who had recovered from COVID-19. Sequenced sample: PBMCs or T cells enriched from blood (not recorded which). The CDR3 is CASSTGTLDISTIYF. The CDR3, as DNA: TGTGCCAGCAGCACCGGGACACTCGATATTAGTACCATATATTTT.